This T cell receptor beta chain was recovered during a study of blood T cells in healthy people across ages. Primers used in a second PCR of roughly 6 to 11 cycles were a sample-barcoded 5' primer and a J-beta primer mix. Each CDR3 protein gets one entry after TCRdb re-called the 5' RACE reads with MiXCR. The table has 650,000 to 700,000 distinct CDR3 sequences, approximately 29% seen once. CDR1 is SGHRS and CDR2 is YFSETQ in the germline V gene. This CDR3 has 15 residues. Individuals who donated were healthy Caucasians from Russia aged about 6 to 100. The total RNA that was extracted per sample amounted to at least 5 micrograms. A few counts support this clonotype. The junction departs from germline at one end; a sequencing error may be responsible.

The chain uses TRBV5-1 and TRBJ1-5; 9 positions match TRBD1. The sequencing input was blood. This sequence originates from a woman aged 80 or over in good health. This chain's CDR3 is CASSLAGTGHQPRHF. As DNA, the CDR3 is TGCGCCAGCAGCTTGGCCGGGACAGGGCATCAGCCCCGGCATTTT. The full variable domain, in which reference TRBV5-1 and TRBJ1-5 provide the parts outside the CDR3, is KAGVTQTPRYLIKTRGQQVTLSCSPISGHRSVSWYQQTPGQGLQFLFEYFSETQRNKGNFPGRFSGRQFSNSRSEMNVSTLELGDSALYLCASSLAGTGHQPRHFGDGTRLSIL.